This T cell receptor (beta chain) was recovered during a study of T-cell memory formation after mild COVID-19. For the study at large: TCR clusters were mostly confined to one donor each. Findings and limits, study-wide: The study detected some responding clones in pre-infection memory, suggesting cross-reactive memory joined.

Trimming took off 6 bases at V and 8 bases at J, with 11 bases between the two ends. The CDR3 covers 12 residues. The germline V gene has CDR1 SGHAT and CDR2 FQNNGV. TCRdb re-analysed the 5' RACE reads in MiXCR, keeping a single row per CDR3 protein. Of about 170,000 distinct CDR3 sequences in the sample, roughly 13% were seen once. Comments on this clonotype: The antigen is unknown.

The sequence was collected from a man between 18 and 29 years old who had mild COVID-19 (a few samples of this study predate the infection). Cell type and time point are not known. Sequenced sample: PBMCs or a T cell subset sorted from them (not recorded which). V and J are TRBV11-2 and TRBJ2-1; D may be TRBD2 (6 bases). The DNA of the CDR3 is TGTGCCAGCAGGGGAACGGGGGATGAGCAGTTCTTC. This gives the protein CASRGTGDEQFF.